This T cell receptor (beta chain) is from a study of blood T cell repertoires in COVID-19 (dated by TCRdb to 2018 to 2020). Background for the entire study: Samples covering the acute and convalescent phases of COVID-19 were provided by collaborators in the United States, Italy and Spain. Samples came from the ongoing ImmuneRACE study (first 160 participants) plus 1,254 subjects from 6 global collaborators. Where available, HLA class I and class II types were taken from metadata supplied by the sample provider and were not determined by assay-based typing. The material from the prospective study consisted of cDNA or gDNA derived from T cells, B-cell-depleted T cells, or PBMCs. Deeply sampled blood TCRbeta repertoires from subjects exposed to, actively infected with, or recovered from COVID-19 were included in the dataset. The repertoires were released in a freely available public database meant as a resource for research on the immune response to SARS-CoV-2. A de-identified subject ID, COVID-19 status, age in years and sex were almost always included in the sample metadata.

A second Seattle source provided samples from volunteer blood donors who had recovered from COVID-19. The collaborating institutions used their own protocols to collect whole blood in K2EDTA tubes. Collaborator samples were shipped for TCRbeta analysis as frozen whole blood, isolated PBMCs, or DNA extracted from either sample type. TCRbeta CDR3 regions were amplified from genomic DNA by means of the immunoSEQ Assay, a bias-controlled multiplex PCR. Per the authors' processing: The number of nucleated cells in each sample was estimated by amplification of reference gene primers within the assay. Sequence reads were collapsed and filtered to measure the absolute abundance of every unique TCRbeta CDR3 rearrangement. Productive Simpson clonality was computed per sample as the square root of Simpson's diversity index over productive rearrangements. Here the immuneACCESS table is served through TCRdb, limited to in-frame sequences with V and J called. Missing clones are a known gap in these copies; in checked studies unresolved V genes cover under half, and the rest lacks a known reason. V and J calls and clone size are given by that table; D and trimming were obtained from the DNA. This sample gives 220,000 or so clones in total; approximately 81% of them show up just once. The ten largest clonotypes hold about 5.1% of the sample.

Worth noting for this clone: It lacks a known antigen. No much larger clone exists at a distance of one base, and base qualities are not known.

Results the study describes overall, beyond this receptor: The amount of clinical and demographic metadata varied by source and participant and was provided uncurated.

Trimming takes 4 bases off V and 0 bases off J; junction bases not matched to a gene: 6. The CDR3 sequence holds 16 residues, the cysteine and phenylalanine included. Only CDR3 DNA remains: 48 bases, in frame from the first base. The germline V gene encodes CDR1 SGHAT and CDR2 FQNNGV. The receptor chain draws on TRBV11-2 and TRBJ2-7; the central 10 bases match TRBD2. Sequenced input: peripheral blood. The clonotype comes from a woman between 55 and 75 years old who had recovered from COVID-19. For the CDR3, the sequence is CASSSIAGGTSYEQYF. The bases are TGTGCCAGCAGCTCGATAGCGGGGGGCACCTCCTACGAGCAGTACTTC.